This TCR beta chain appears in the sequencing data of a study of cytomegalovirus exposure and HLA in healthy donors. Germline V CDR1 and CDR2: SGDLS, YYNGEE. The ends were cut back, 0 bases at V and 2 bases at J, with 12 bases in the middle. This CDR3 has 15 amino acids. Concerning this clone: The target antigen is unknown.

Whole-study findings and limits: An ancestry cluster, one associated with Asian ancestry, reportedly showed fewer N-insertions than the approximately 650-donor mean in a later analysis. A few chains linked to CMV were shown in vitro to be specific for CMV antigens.

Primers: 60 Vbeta forward and 13 Jbeta reverse. Libraries were prepared by immunoSEQ multiplex PCR; TCRdb keeps only in-frame clonotypes and omits some of them. The sample has about 130,000 clones; roughly 77% are singletons. The chain joins TRBV9 to TRBJ2-7; weak D call: TRBD2 (5 bases). Material: PBMCs. This clonotype originated in a man aged 25-45 years in good health and CMV-seronegative. Written as DNA, the CDR3 is TGTGCCAGCAGCGTAGGCGGACTGAGGACCTACGAGCAGTACTTC. Translation gives CASSVGGLRTYEQYF.